Below, one T cell receptor (beta chain) is given with its context. Antigen: not known. The sample originates from a study of T cell responses to AZD1222 COVID-19 vaccine. Study-wide results and caveats: Nearly half of spike-specific TCRs reportedly target unmutated variant regions. Spike-wide vaccine-associated CD4 TCRs dominated at 160-218 and 743-854. Most donors were white British and more were female, and clonal diversity was possibly underestimated. Without day 14 samples, only post-peak T cell repertoires were studied.

This CDR3 comprises 15 residues. V dropped 2 bases and J dropped 1 base, with 11 bases sitting between them. Germline assignment: CDR1 SGHTA and CDR2 FQGTGA. The data were produced by immunoSEQ multiplex PCR, yet TCRdb's version contains in-frame clones alone and is incomplete. The table has about 150,000 clones, 90% seen once; the top ten hold less than 2%. The clonotype originates from an adult in good health. Sequenced material: peripheral blood, taken on day 0 of AZD1222 vaccination. The chain links TRBV7-3 to TRBJ2-5; D is perhaps TRBD2 (6 bases). CDR3 in DNA: TGTGCCAGCAGCTTAGCGGGGAGATCCCAAGAGACCCAGTACTTC. The encoded protein is CASSLAGRSQETQYF.